This T cell receptor beta chain was recovered during a study of a mutant IDH1 vaccine in newly diagnosed glioma. Broader study findings: Pseudoprogression showed no apparent link to changes in top peripheral T cell clonotypes.

The data were produced by immunoSEQ multiplex PCR, yet TCRdb's version contains in-frame clones alone and is incomplete. Of 45,000 to 55,000 clones in the sample, approximately 90% were seen once. Time point described: baseline, week 1 (first vaccination visit). The treatment: pre-vaccination baseline after standard-of-care therapy. Donor diagnoses consisted of new WHO grade 3 or 4 IDH1-mutant, ATRX-lost astrocytomas. This clone was detected once. What it binds is unknown. Trimming removed 4 bases from V and 4 bases from J; junction bases left unmatched: 6. There are 15 residues in the CDR3. CDR1 and CDR2 from the germline V gene are SGHRS and YFSETQ.

V is TRBV5-1 and J is TRBJ2-5; TRBD1 matches at 11 bases. The sequence was obtained from a man aged 35 to 55 with glioma. Sequencing was performed on PBMCs, taken from a glioma patient treated with radiotherapy, temozolomide or both. The CDR3 DNA sequence: TGCGCCAGCAGCAGAGGACAGGGGGCTGTAGAGACCCAGTACTTC. Translation: CASSRGQGAVETQYF.